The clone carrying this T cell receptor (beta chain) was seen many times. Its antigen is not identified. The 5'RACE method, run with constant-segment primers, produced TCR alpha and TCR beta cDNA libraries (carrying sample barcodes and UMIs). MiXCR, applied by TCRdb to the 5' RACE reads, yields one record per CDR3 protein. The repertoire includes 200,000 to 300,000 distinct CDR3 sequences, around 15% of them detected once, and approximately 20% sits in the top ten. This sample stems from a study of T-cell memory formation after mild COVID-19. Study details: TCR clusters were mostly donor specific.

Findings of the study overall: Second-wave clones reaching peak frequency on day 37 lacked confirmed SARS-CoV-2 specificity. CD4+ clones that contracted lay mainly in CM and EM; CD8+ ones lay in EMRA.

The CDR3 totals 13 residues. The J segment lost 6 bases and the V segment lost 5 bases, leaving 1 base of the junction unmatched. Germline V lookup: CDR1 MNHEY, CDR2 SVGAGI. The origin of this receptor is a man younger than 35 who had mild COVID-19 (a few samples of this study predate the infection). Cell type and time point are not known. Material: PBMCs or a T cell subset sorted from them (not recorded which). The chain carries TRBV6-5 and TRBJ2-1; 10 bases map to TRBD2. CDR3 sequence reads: CASSRLAGNEQFF. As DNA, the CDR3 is TGTGCCAGCAGTAGACTAGCGGGCAATGAGCAGTTCTTC.